This is a list of T cell receptor beta chains from one sample in a study of OX40 agonist ivuxolimab in advanced cancers. Profiled with immunoSEQ multiplex PCR; TCRdb holds only in-frame clones, not every one. The repertoire holds 90,000 or so clones, with 91% as singletons. Source: CD4+ or CD8+ T cells sorted from blood, taken in a trial of the OX40 agonist ivuxolimab. These receptors all stem from an adult with an advanced solid tumor such as melanoma, head and neck, liver or kidney cancer. The CDR3 runs from the conserved cysteine through the conserved F or W. Fields, in order: clone size, V gene, J gene, D gene, CDR3 protein, CDR3 DNA. The D gene is left open where the match is weak. A row's size may be missing; if present it is once, few, many or a size class.

NA	TRBV28	TRBJ1-2	NA	CASRTPGHWVGGYTF	TGTGCCAGCAGAACCCCAGGACACTGGGTGGGTGGCTACACCTTC
NA	TRBV7-9	TRBJ1-1	NA	CASSPGPGEAFF	TGTGCCAGCAGCCCAGGGCCCGGTGAAGCTTTCTTT
NA	TRBV28	TRBJ2-7	TRBD1	CASSLAGQGFGEQYF	TGTGCCAGCAGTTTGGCGGGACAGGGCTTCGGCGAGCAGTACTTC
NA	TRBV6-5	TRBJ2-1	TRBD2	CASSYASGGPSNEQFF	TGTGCCAGCAGTTATGCGTCGGGAGGGCCGAGCAATGAGCAGTTCTTC
NA	TRBV28	TRBJ2-7	NA	CASSLGRNAEKLYF	TGTGCCAGCAGTTTAGGACGAAACGCAGAAAAATTGTACTTC
NA	TRBV27	TRBJ2-2	TRBD2	CASSPRGAGELFF	TGTGCCAGCAGTCCCCGGGGGGCCGGGGAGCTGTTTTTT
NA	TRBV11-2	TRBJ2-3	TRBD2	CASSLVLAGTDTQYF	TGTGCCAGCAGCTTAGTACTAGCGGGGACCGATACGCAGTATTTT
NA	TRBV18	TRBJ2-3	NA	CASSPTALNTQYF	TGTGCCAGCTCACCAACGGCCTTGAATACGCAGTATTTT
NA	TRBV11-2	TRBJ1-2	NA	CASSPRATDGYTF	TGTGCCAGCAGTCCCCGGGCTACCGATGGCTACACCTTC
NA	TRBV7-8	TRBJ2-2	NA	CASSATSLGSTGELFF	TGTGCCAGCAGCGCAACCAGCTTGGGGAGCACCGGGGAGCTGTTTTTT
NA	TRBV5-1	TRBJ2-3	NA	CASSFGFGGTDTQYF	TGCGCCAGCAGCTTTGGGTTTGGGGGCACAGATACGCAGTATTTT
NA	TRBV6-5	TRBJ1-4	TRBD1	CASSYGSTGWSEKLFF	TGTGCCAGCAGTTACGGCTCGACAGGGTGGAGTGAAAAACTGTTTTTT
once	TRBV6-1	TRBJ1-5	NA	CASSLKGDQPQHF	TGTGCCAGCAGTTTGAAGGGGGATCAGCCCCAGCATTTT
NA	TRBV28	TRBJ1-5	TRBD1	CASSSPPGQGLLRGNQPQHF	TGTGCCAGCAGTTCCCCTCCGGGACAGGGACTGTTAAGGGGCAATCAGCCCCAGCATTTT
NA	TRBV18	TRBJ2-2	TRBD1	CASSPGTGGADTGELFF	TGTGCCAGCTCACCCGGGACAGGGGGTGCCGACACCGGGGAGCTGTTTTTT
NA	TRBV6-5	TRBJ2-1	NA	CASSYGGEQFF	TGTGCCAGCAGTTATGGGGGTGAGCAGTTCTTC
NA	TRBV29-1	TRBJ2-5	TRBD1	CSVHPTRQGPIDQETQYF	TGCAGCGTCCACCCAACAAGACAGGGCCCAATAGACCAAGAGACCCAGTACTTC
NA	TRBV13	TRBJ2-5	NA	CASSVQGSETQYF	TGTGCCAGCAGCGTACAGGGCTCTGAGACCCAGTACTTC
NA	TRBV2	TRBJ2-4	NA	CASSREFLAKNIQYF	TGTGCCAGCAGTCGGGAGTTTCTAGCCAAAAACATTCAGTACTTC
NA	TRBV28	TRBJ1-5	NA	CASTLGGGGRGKQPQHF	TGTGCCAGCACCCTAGGAGGGGGGGGGCGAGGGAAGCAGCCCCAGCATTTT
NA	TRBV5-4	TRBJ2-3	NA	CASSLELALTDTQYF	TGTGCCAGCAGCTTGGAACTAGCCCTCACAGATACGCAGTATTTT
NA	TRBV29-1	TRBJ1-1	TRBD1	CSVTGTGGLGGTEAFF	TGCAGCGTTACCGGGACAGGGGGGTTAGGGGGTACTGAAGCTTTCTTT
NA	TRBV27	TRBJ1-1	NA	CASSFDRSTEAFF	TGTGCCAGCAGTTTCGACAGGTCCACTGAAGCTTTCTTT
NA	TRBV25-1	TRBJ2-7	NA	CASSEASSQEYF	TGTGCCAGCAGTGAAGCATCTTCTCAGGAGTACTTC
NA	TRBV6-6	TRBJ1-3	NA	CASSYSRRAGNTIYF	TGTGCCAGCAGTTACTCTCGTAGGGCTGGAAACACCATATATTTT
NA	TRBV15	TRBJ1-5	NA	CATGHRNQPQHF	TGTGCCACGGGGCATCGCAATCAGCCCCAGCATTTT
NA	TRBV23-1	TRBJ2-7	TRBD1	CASGPGTVPTEQYF	TGCGCCAGCGGTCCCGGGACAGTGCCTACGGAGCAGTACTTC
NA	TRBV4-2	TRBJ2-5	NA	CASSQDEGRETQYF	TGTGCCAGCAGCCAAGATGAAGGGAGGGAGACCCAGTACTTC
NA	TRBV29-1	TRBJ1-2	TRBD1	CSVEQASRTGSGYTF	TGCAGCGTTGAACAGGCCTCCCGGACAGGCAGTGGCTACACCTTC
NA	TRBV12-5	TRBJ2-7	NA	CASGLVQEPYEQYF	TGTGCTAGTGGTTTGGTACAAGAGCCCTACGAGCAGTACTTC
NA	TRBV28	TRBJ2-7	NA	CASSGVAYEQYF	TGTGCCAGCAGTGGAGTGGCCTACGAGCAGTACTTC
NA	TRBV9	TRBJ1-4	NA	CASSGGDGLNEKLFF	TGTGCCAGCAGCGGGGGGGACGGACTCAATGAAAAACTGTTTTTT
NA	TRBV28	TRBJ2-4	TRBD1	CASSPTGIAKNIQYF	TGTGCCAGCAGCCCGACAGGGATAGCCAAAAACATTCAGTACTTC
NA	TRBV11-2	TRBJ2-7	TRBD1	CASSLASGGWHEQYF	TGTGCCAGCAGCTTAGCGTCAGGGGGCTGGCACGAGCAGTACTTC
NA	TRBV6-1	TRBJ2-2	NA	CASRTNTGELFF	TGTGCCAGCAGGACGAACACCGGGGAGCTGTTTTTT
NA	TRBV9	TRBJ1-4	TRBD1	CASSVGTGNFNEKLFF	TGTGCCAGCAGCGTAGGGACAGGGAACTTTAATGAAAAACTGTTTTTT
NA	TRBV5-5	TRBJ2-6	NA	CASSLVVGNSGANVLTF	TGTGCCAGCAGCTTGGTGGTAGGGAACTCTGGGGCCAACGTCCTGACTTTC
once	TRBV2	TRBJ1-1	NA	CASCAPDAGLNTEAFF	TGTGCCAGCTGCGCCCCCGACGCAGGGCTGAACACTGAAGCTTTCTTT
few	TRBV28	TRBJ2-1	TRBD2	CASSRTSGRNEQFF	TGTGCCAGCAGTAGGACTAGCGGGAGGAATGAGCAGTTCTTC
NA	TRBV5-1	TRBJ2-3	NA	CASSWVRGATDTQYF	TGCGCCAGCAGCTGGGTGAGGGGGGCAACAGATACGCAGTATTTT
NA	TRBV4-1	TRBJ2-5	TRBD2	CASAGGRAPGETQYF	TGCGCCAGCGCGGGCGGGAGGGCCCCTGGGGAGACCCAGTACTTC
NA	TRBV7-2	TRBJ2-3	NA	CASSLELQITDTQYF	TGTGCCAGCAGCTTAGAACTCCAAATCACAGATACGCAGTATTTT
NA	TRBV27	TRBJ2-7	NA	CASSRVRYYSYEQYF	TGTGCCAGCAGTCGTGTACGGTACTACTCCTACGAGCAGTACTTC
NA	TRBV4-2	TRBJ2-3	NA	CASSQEFADTQYF	TGTGCCAGCAGCCAAGAGTTTGCGGATACGCAGTATTTT
NA	TRBV10-3	TRBJ1-4	TRBD1	CAISETVTGTEKLFF	TGTGCCATCAGTGAGACCGTGACAGGGACTGAAAAACTGTTTTTT
once	TRBV30	TRBJ1-6	NA	CAWRDYVYNSPLHF	TGTGCCTGGAGAGACTACGTTTATAATTCACCCCTCCACTTT
NA	TRBV18	TRBJ2-7	NA	CASSPPSQGGYEQYF	TGTGCCAGCTCACCACCGAGCCAGGGGGGCTACGAGCAGTACTTC
NA	TRBV28	TRBJ1-6	NA	CASRGSYNSPLHF	TGTGCCAGCAGGGGCAGCTATAATTCACCCCTCCACTTT
NA	TRBV6-1	TRBJ1-1	NA	CASSILQGEKAFF	TGTGCCAGCAGTATCCTTCAGGGTGAGAAAGCTTTCTTT
once	TRBV5-1	TRBJ2-5	NA	CASSLALTDLQETQYF	TGCGCCAGCAGCTTGGCCCTGACCGACCTTCAGGAGACCCAGTACTTC
NA	TRBV5-6	TRBJ1-4	TRBD1	CASSGTGGEKLFF	TGTGCCAGCAGTGGGACAGGGGGCGAAAAACTGTTTTTT
NA	TRBV5-1	TRBJ1-2	NA	CASSLALDYGYTF	TGCGCCAGCAGCTTGGCCCTGGACTATGGCTACACCTTC